Presented here are 12 T cell receptor beta chains from one specimen sequenced in a study of cytomegalovirus exposure and HLA in healthy donors. PCR primers comprised 60 Vbeta and 13 Jbeta primers. Here immunoSEQ multiplex PCR was the method, and the copy in TCRdb shows in-frame clones only, minus some. Of more than 140,000 clones in the sample, over 70% were seen once. The sample consisted of PBMCs. All receptors derive from a man aged 30 to 45 in good health and CMV-seropositive.

Only a few counts were recorded for this clone. V usage is TRBV30 and J usage is TRBJ2-6; 10 bases agree with TRBD1. The CDR3 runs to 18 residues. V lost 0 bases and J lost 2; bases outside the gene matches: 7. CDR1 is GTSNPN and CDR2 is SVGIG in the germline V gene (reference sequence). The CDR3 region is CAWSVLRQGAAGANVLTF. DNA for the CDR3: TGTGCCTGGAGTGTACTGCGACAGGGGGCGGCTGGGGCCAACGTCCTGACTTTC.

The table lists this clone with a few counts. This chain joins TRBV7-2 and TRBJ1-5; no firm D call. Trimming cost V 6 bases and J 0 bases, with 12 bases left between them. The CDR3 is made up of 15 amino acids. Germline CDR1 SGHTA, CDR2 FQGNSA. The CDR3 sequence: CASRISRDSNQPQHF. CDR3 nucleotide sequence: TGTGCCAGCAGGATTAGTCGGGATAGCAATCAGCCCCAGCATTTT.

The chain recombines TRBV29-1 with TRBJ2-7; D is perhaps TRBD1 (6 bases). The ends were cut back, 7 bases at V and 6 bases at J, with 13 bases in the middle. The V gene's germline CDR1 is SQVTM and CDR2 ANQGSEA. This CDR3 is built from 11 residues. The CDR3 protein is CSAARGSEQYF. CDR3 in DNA: TGCAGCGCTGCCAGGGGATCCGAGCAGTACTTC.

The count of this clone is one. This chain uses TRBV10-2 with TRBJ2-5, with 11 bases that match TRBD2. V was clipped by 7 bases and J by 5 bases; unmatched bases: 6. The CDR3 covers 14 residues. The V gene's germline CDR1 is WSHSY and CDR2 SAAADI. The DNA of the CDR3 is TGCGCCAGCAATTTAGCGGGGGGGAGGGAGACCCAGTACTTC. Translated: CASNLAGGRETQYF.

This chain uses TRBV6-5 with TRBJ2-3, with D perhaps matching TRBD2 (5 bases). V was cut by 2 bases and J by 2 bases, with 11 bases left in between. The CDR3 runs to 15 residues. Germline V gene lookup returns CDR1 MNHEY and CDR2 SVGAGI. CDR3 DNA: TGTGCCAGCAGTTACGGGCGCGGGTCCACAGATACGCAGTATTTT. Translation: CASSYGRGSTDTQYF.

This clone was counted only a few times. V and J are TRBV19 and TRBJ1-1; possible D gene TRBD1, 5 bases. This CDR3 region has 12 residues. Germline V CDR1 and CDR2: LNHDA, SQIVND (reference sequence). Between the trimmed V and J ends, which lost 10 bases and 7 bases, there was a span of 16 bases. DNA of the CDR3: TGTGCCACGTTCAGGGAATTTAATGAAGCTTTCTTT. Protein sequence: CATFREFNEAFF.

The CDR3 coding sequence is TGTGCCAGCAGTACGTGGGAAGCGGGAAAAAACTACGAGCAGTACTTC. It specifies CASSTWEAGKNYEQYF. This chain connects TRBV28 to TRBJ2-7, with 7 bases matching TRBD2. With V trimmed by 5 bases and J by 3 bases, 13 bases remained unmatched. There are 16 residues in the CDR3. The germline CDR1 and CDR2 sequences are MDHEN and SYDVKM.

This chain joins TRBV11-2 and TRBJ2-2; D may be TRBD1 (6 bases). There are 16 residues in the CDR3. Per germline, CDR1 SGHAT and CDR2 FQNNGV. V was cut by 0 bases and J by 8 bases, with 16 bases left in between. CDR3: CASSLDSRGNGGELFF. CDR3 sequence (DNA): TGTGCCAGCAGCTTAGATTCCAGGGGCAATGGGGGGGAGCTGTTTTTT.

This clone was found a few times. This sequence joins TRBV27 and TRBJ1-6; the match to TRBD1 covers 7 bases. The junction had 9 bases not matched to a gene; V was cut back by 3 bases and J by 10 bases. CDR3 size: 15 residues. Germline V gene data show CDR1 as MNHEY and CDR2 as SMNVEV (reference sequence). DNA for the CDR3: TGTGCCAGCAGTTTTTCGGACAGGCACAGCTCACCCCTCCACTTT. It yields the protein CASSFSDRHSSPLHF.

The chain employs TRBV28 and TRBJ2-4; D is ambiguous. Germline-derived CDR1 and CDR2 are MDHEN and SYDVKM. The CDR3 contains 14 residues. The V gene lost 2 bases and the J gene lost 1 base, with 6 bases spanning the gap. CDR3 loop: CASSLQAAKNIQYF. DNA of the CDR3: TGTGCCAGCAGTTTACAGGCCGCCAAAAACATTCAGTACTTC.

The chain has TRBV7-9 and TRBJ2-3; D remains unclear. The CDR3 has 12 residues. V shed 5 bases and J shed 4 bases, with 7 bases lying between them. Germline V gene lookup returns CDR1 SEHNR and CDR2 FQNEAQ (reference sequence). The CDR3 reads CASSILSDTQYF. CDR3 bases: TGTGCCAGCAGCATCCTCTCAGATACGCAGTATTTT.

This clone has a handful of counts. This chain connects TRBV29-1 to TRBJ2-2, with a tentative D call TRBD2 (5 bases). Germline assignment: CDR1 SQVTM and CDR2 ANQGSEA. Trimming shortened V by 6 bases and J by 3 bases, and 8 bases separated the two germline ends. The CDR3 consists of 12 residues. CDR3 residues: CSVWTYTGELFF. In DNA form, the CDR3 reads TGCAGCGTCTGGACTTACACCGGGGAGCTGTTTTTT.